This T cell receptor beta chain was captured in a study of metastatic and nonmetastatic thyroid tumors. Across the whole study: It was across blood and tumor or nodule tissue from malignant and benign thyroid patients that repertoires were compared.

This clone was seen repeatedly, ten times or more. Its antigen remains unknown. In the original processing: Between-group CDR3 differences, defined by clinicopathological status, yielded a distant-metastasis classifier for papillary thyroid cancer. TCRdb recomputed clones from the PCR reads via MiXCR. TCRdb, rather than the study authors, made the V and J calls. The table shows 55,000 to 75,000 clones, with 18% occurring only once. Study results and limitations: Reportedly, malignant thyroid tumors had significantly higher TCR beta diversity than benign nodules, in blood and tumor.

Among the patients, none had received any treatment before thyroid surgery. The CDR3 consists of 17 residues. Germline CDR1 reads MNHEY; CDR2 reads SMNVEV (reference sequence). The ends lost 1 base at V and 6 bases at J; junction bases unmatched: 8. The sequenced material came from blood. This chain uses TRBV27 with TRBJ2-1; 11 bases align to TRBD2. This TCR derives from a female donor with papillary thyroid cancer or a benign thyroid nodule (not recorded which). Some clones in this sample may be carry-over from other donors' samples. CDR3 in amino acids: CASSLLLAGVEANEQFF. DNA of the CDR3: TGTGCCAGCAGTTTATTACTAGCGGGAGTAGAGGCCAATGAGCAGTTCTTC.